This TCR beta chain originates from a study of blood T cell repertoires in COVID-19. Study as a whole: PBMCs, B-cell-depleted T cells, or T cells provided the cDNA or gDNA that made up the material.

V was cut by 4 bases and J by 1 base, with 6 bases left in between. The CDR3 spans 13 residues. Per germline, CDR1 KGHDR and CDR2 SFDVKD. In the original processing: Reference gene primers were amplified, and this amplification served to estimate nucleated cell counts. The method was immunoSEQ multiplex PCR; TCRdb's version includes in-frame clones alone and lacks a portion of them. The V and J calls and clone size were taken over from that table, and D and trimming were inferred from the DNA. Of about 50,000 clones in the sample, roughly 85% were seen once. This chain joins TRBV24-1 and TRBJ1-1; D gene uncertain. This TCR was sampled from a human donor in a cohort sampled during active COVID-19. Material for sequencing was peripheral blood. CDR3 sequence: CATSDYRNTEAFF. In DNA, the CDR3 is TGTGCCACCAGTGACTACCGGAACACTGAAGCTTTCTTT.